This entry is about one T cell receptor beta chain. The protocol was immunoSEQ multiplex PCR, while the TCRdb copy is restricted to in-frame clones and leaves out a portion. The table includes tens of thousands of clones, over 75% detected once. This sample is drawn from a study of blood T cell repertoires in COVID-19. Study background: Sources were T cells, B-cell-depleted T cells, or PBMCs; the material itself was cDNA or gDNA.

V shed 5 bases and J 3 bases; nucleotides not matched to a gene: 7. Germline CDR1 LNHDA, CDR2 SQIVND (reference sequence). CDR3 size: 16 residues. The chain couples TRBV19 to TRBJ1-5; TRBD1 aligns across 10 bases. This sequence was found in a woman aged 60-70 years with active COVID-19. The sequenced sample was peripheral blood. CDR3 DNA: TGTGCCAGTAGTTTCGGGACAGGGGTACCCAATCAGCCCCAGCATTTT. This sequence encodes CASSFGTGVPNQPQHF.